This T cell receptor beta chain appears in the sequencing data of a study of T cell repertoires in cytomegalovirus infection. Overall study: Public TCR beta signatures were indicative of both CMV infection and a matching HLA type.

TCRdb independently ran MiXCR on the reads; one entry per CDR3 protein. Of around 530,000 distinct CDR3 sequences listed, 26% are singletons. Germline lookup yields CDR1 SEHNR and CDR2 FQNEAQ (reference sequence). This CDR3 region has 14 residues. V was trimmed by 3 bases and J by 5 bases, leaving 10 bases between them. This chain joins TRBV7-9 and TRBJ1-4, with D possibly TRBD1 on 5 matching bases. Sequencing input: PBMCs. The receptor was derived from a human donor in good health (CMV status not recorded). Some clones in this sample may be carry-over from other donors' samples. CDR3 loop: CASSFWDLNEKLFF. The CDR3 DNA follows: TGTGCCAGCAGCTTCTGGGACTTAAATGAAAAACTGTTTTTT.